One sample yielded the 4 T cell receptor beta chains listed below, sequenced in a study of regulatory T cells in long-lasting Graves disease. Time point specified: persistent/refractory GD, antithyroid drugs over 5 years with positive TRAb. There was RNA extracted from PBMCs, and the TCR library was made from it. Through Arm-PCR of CDR3 regions and iRepertoire HTBI primers, TCR beta libraries were built. In TCRdb, the multiplex PCR reads were re-called with MiXCR into one record per CDR3 protein. The sample has about 400,000 distinct CDR3 sequences, around 21% seen once. Material: peripheral blood mononuclear cells (PBMCs), obtained when the disease was refractory, from a patient treated with antithyroid drugs. These TCRs come from a female donor with Graves disease.

The J gene is TRBJ1-1, the V gene TRBV5-1, with a possible D match to TRBD1 (5 bases). This CDR3 contains 15 residues. The germline gives CDR1 SGHRS, CDR2 YFSETQ. The V gene lost 3 bases and the J gene lost 1 base, with 13 bases spanning the gap. CDR3 region: CASSSYGGGNTEAFF. The CDR3 DNA reads as TGCGCCAGCAGCTCTTATGGGGGGGGGAACACTGAAGCTTTCTTT.

This clonotype has only a few counts. CDR3 coding DNA: TGCAGTGCTAGAGAGGACAGGGTTGAAGCTTTCTTT. This encodes CSAREDRVEAFF. The rearrangement joins TRBV20-1 to TRBJ1-1; 8 positions agree with TRBD1. The length of the CDR3 is 12 residues. Per the germline V gene, CDR1 is DFQATT and CDR2 is SNEGSKA (reference sequence). V lost 0 bases and J lost 7; bases outside the gene matches: 1.

The CDR3 sequence: CASSVGSSYNEQFF. As DNA, the CDR3 is TGTGCCAGCAGTGTAGGAAGCTCCTACAATGAGCAGTTCTTC. This chain joins TRBV28 and TRBJ2-1; D ambiguous. The length of the CDR3 is 14 residues. Germline CDR1 reads MDHEN; CDR2 reads SYDVKM. V was cut by 5 bases and J by 0 bases, with 8 bases left in between.

This chain connects TRBV7-2 to TRBJ2-4; D remains ambiguous. Trimming cost V 3 bases and J 8 bases, with 11 bases left between them. Germline-derived CDR1 and CDR2 are SGHTA and FQGNSA. This CDR3 region has 13 residues. As DNA, the CDR3 is TGTGCCAGCAGCTTTATTTCTGGAGACATTCAGTACTTC. It is translated as CASSFISGDIQYF.